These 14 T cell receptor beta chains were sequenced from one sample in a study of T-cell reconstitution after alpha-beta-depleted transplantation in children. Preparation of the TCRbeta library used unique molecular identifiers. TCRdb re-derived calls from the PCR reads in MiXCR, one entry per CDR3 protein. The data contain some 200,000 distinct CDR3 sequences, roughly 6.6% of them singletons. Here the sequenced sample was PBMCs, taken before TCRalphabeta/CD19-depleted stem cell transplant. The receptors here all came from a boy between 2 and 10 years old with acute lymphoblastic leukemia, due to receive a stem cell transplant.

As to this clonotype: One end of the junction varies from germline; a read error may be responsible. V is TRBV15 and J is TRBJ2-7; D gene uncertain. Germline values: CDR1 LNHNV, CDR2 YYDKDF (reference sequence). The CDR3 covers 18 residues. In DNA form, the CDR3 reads TGTGCCACCAGCAGGGCCAACTGGTTGTATGCGTGGATGACACTGCCAGTTTTC. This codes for CATSRANWLYAWMTLPVF.

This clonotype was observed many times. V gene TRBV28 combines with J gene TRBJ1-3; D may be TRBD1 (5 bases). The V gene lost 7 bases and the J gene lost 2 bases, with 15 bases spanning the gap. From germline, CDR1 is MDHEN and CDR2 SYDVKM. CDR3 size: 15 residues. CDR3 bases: TGTGCCAGCAAATCCGCGAGGGGCGCTGGAAACACCATATATTTT. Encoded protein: CASKSARGAGNTIYF.

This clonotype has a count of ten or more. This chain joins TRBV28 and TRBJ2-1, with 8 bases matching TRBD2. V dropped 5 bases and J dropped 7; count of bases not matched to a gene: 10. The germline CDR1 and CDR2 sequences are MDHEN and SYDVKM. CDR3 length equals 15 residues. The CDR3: CASSPVWREENEQFF. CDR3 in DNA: TGTGCCAGCAGTCCCGTTTGGCGGGAGGAAAATGAGCAGTTCTTC.

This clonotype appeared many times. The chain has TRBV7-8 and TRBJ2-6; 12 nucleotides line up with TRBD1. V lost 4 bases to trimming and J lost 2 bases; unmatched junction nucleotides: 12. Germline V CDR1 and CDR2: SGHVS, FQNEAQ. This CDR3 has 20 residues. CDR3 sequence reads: CASSSFLTGTGGAGANVLTF. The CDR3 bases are TGTGCCAGCAGCTCGTTCCTTACCGGGACAGGGGGCGCTGGGGCCAACGTCCTGACTTTC.

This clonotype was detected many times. In DNA form, the CDR3 reads TGCAGCGTTGAAGAGAAGTTCCAGCGGGGGACAGGGTTGTACAATGAGCAGTTCTTC. Translating gives CSVEEKFQRGTGLYNEQFF. The chain uses TRBV29-1 and TRBJ2-1; weak D call: TRBD1 (9 bases). Trimming took off 0 bases at V and 4 bases at J, with 25 bases between the two ends. The CDR3 covers 19 residues. Per the germline V gene, CDR1 is SQVTM and CDR2 is ANQGSEA.

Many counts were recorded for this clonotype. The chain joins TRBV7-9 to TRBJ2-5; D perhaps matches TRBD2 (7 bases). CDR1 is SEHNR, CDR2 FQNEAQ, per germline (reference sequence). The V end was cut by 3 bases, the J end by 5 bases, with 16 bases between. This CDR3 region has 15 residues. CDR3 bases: TGTGCCAGCAGCTTCCCCCGGGGGGCGAGCGAGACCCAGTACTTC. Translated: CASSFPRGASETQYF.

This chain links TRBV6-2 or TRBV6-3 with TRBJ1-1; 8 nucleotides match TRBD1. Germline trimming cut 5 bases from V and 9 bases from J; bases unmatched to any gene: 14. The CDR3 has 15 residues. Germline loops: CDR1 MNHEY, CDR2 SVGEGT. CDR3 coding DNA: TGTGCCAGCAGTCTAACCGACAGGGGCCGGCTGAAAGCTTTCTTT. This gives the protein CASSLTDRGRLKAFF.

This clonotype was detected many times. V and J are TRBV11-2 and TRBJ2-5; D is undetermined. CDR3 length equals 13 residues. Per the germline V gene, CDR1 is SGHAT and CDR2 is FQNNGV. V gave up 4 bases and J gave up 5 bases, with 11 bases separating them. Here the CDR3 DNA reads TGTGCCAGCAGCTCCGTATTCCTGGAGACCCAGTACTTC. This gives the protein CASSSVFLETQYF.

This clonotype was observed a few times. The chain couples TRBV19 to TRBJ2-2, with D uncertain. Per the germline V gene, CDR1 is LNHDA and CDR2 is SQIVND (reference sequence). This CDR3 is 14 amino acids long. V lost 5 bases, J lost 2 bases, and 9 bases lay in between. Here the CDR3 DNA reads TGTGCCAGTAGTGTCACAGCAAACACCGGGGAGCTGTTTTTT. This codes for CASSVTANTGELFF.

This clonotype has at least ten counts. For the CDR3, the DNA is TGCAGTGCTCAAAGGGACAGATATTACAATGAGCAGTTCTTC. This encodes CSAQRDRYYNEQFF. The rearrangement joins TRBV20-1 to TRBJ2-1, with TRBD1 matching over 7 bases. This CDR3 comprises 14 residues. V was clipped by 5 bases and J by 4 bases; unmatched bases: 8. Germline values: CDR1 DFQATT, CDR2 SNEGSKA (reference sequence).

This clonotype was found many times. The CDR3 DNA reads TGTGCCAGCAGGGGACTAGCGGGGGGGCGTGAGCAGTTCTTC. Encoded protein: CASRGLAGGREQFF. The J gene is TRBJ2-1, the V gene TRBV28; TRBD2 matches 16 bases. With V trimmed by 6 bases and J by 9 bases, 2 bases remained unmatched. Germline values: CDR1 MDHEN, CDR2 SYDVKM. This CDR3 has 14 residues.

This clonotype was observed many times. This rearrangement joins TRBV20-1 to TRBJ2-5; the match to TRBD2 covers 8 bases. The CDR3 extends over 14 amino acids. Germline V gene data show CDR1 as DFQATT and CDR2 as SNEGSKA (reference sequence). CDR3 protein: CSPESKSGRETQYF. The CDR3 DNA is TGCAGCCCTGAGTCCAAAAGCGGGAGAGAGACCCAGTACTTC.

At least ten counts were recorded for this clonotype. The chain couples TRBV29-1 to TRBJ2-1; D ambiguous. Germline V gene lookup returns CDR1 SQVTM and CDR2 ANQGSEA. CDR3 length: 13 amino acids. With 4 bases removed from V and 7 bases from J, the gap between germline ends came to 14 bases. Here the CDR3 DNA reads TGCAGCGTTGCGACACGCCTGGGGAATGAGCAGTTCTTC. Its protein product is CSVATRLGNEQFF.

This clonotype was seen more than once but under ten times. The CDR3 loop is CSARASGQGIYGYTF. The CDR3 nucleotides read TGCAGTGCTAGAGCGAGCGGACAGGGGATCTATGGCTACACCTTC. The rearrangement joins TRBV20-1 to TRBJ1-2, with 9 bases that match TRBD1. The CDR3 loop spans 15 amino acids. Germline CDR1 is DFQATT and CDR2 is SNEGSKA (reference sequence). After removal of 1 base from V and 4 bases from J, the junction contained 7 bases not matched to a gene.